Following are 13 T cell receptor beta chains from one sample sequenced in a study of T cell repertoires in cytomegalovirus infection. TCRdb re-analysed the reads in MiXCR, keeping a single row per CDR3 protein. The sample carries 900,000 to 950,000 distinct CDR3 sequences, about a third recorded once. No antigens are known for them. Sequences were derived from cultured CD8+ T cells from PBMCs, sampled from culture after CMV antigen stimulation. These receptors all come from a human donor in good health (CMV status not recorded). Some clones in this sample may be carry-over from other donors' samples.

In its sample, this clonotype was seen a few times. V gene TRBV7-4 combines with J gene TRBJ1-6; weak D call: TRBD1 (5 bases). This CDR3 region has 12 residues. Trimming pared 3 bases from V and 12 bases from J, leaving 9 bases between. The V gene's germline CDR1 is SGHVT and CDR2 SQSDAQ. The CDR3 nucleotides read TGTGCCAGCAGCTTGGGACTAATACCCCTCCACTTT. Translation: CASSLGLIPLHF.

This clonotype was seen a few times. This chain uses TRBV15 with TRBJ2-3, with D perhaps matching TRBD1 or TRBD2 (5 bases each). Germline assignment: CDR1 LNHNV and CDR2 YYDKDF (reference sequence). The CDR3 contains 16 residues. Trimming shortened V by 3 bases and J by 5 bases, and 18 bases separated the two germline ends. Here the CDR3 reads CATSSGRGVLEDTQYF. In DNA, the CDR3 is TGTGCCACCAGCAGCGGTCGAGGGGTTTTGGAAGATACGCAGTATTTT.

There are a few counts of this clonotype. The rearrangement links TRBV7-9 to TRBJ2-7; 7 bases fit TRBD1. The germline gives CDR1 SEHNR, CDR2 FQNEAQ (reference sequence). The V gene end was trimmed by 4 bases and the J gene end by 2 bases; junction bases not matched to a gene: 5. The CDR3 consists of 14 residues. CDR3 bases: TGTGCCAGCAGCTCGACAGGGAATCCCTACGAGCAGTACGTC. Translation gives CASSSTGNPYEQYV.

J is TRBJ2-2 and V is TRBV7-9, with 7 nucleotides matching TRBD1. The trim removed 3 bases at V and 7 bases at J, leaving 8 bases unmatched. The germline V gene encodes CDR1 SEHNR and CDR2 FQNEAQ (reference sequence). The CDR3 runs 15 residues. CDR3: CASSFIRTGHGELFF. The CDR3 bases are TGTGCCAGCAGCTTTATACGGACAGGACACGGGGAGCTGTTTTTT.

This chain links TRBV7-9 with TRBJ2-7; D is perhaps TRBD1 or TRBD2 (5 bases each). CDR1 and CDR2 from the germline V gene are SEHNR and FQNEAQ (reference sequence). Trimming left V 3 bases short and J 1 base short, with 16 bases between. This CDR3 spans 16 amino acids. This CDR3 reads CASSLGPGPQSYEQYV. The CDR3 DNA follows: TGTGCCAGCAGCTTGGGACCGGGTCCACAATCCTACGAGCAGTACGTC.

This clonotype was seen at least ten times. The chain has TRBV7-2 and TRBJ2-7; D gene uncertain. The CDR3 has 16 residues. V shed 5 bases and J shed 0 bases, with 17 bases lying between them. Per germline, CDR1 SGHTA and CDR2 FQGNSA. In DNA form, the CDR3 reads TGTGCCAGCAGCGAGACCATCGCAGGCCTCTCCTACGAGCAGTACTTC. It specifies CASSETIAGLSYEQYF.

This clonotype is a singleton in its sample. This sequence joins TRBV20-1 and TRBJ1-1; D is undetermined. This CDR3 region has 14 residues. Germline CDR1 is DFQATT and CDR2 is SNEGSKA (reference sequence). V dropped 0 bases and J dropped 6 bases, with 14 bases sitting between them. Here the CDR3 DNA reads TGCAGTGCTAGAGATCGCGAACGGAGGGCTGAAGCTTTCTTT. It specifies CSARDRERRAEAFF.

To note about this clonotype: This may come from a read error, since a much larger clone is one base off. CDR3 sequence (DNA): TGTGCCAGCAGCTCAACCCCCGGGACAGGGGGTTCACCCCTCCACTTT. As protein: CASSSTPGTGGSPLHF. J is TRBJ1-6 and V is TRBV7-9, with 11 bases aligning to TRBD1. Germline-derived CDR1 and CDR2 are SEHNR and FQNEAQ (reference sequence). This CDR3 region has 16 residues. V trimming: 4 bases; J trimming: 9 bases; junction bases outside the gene matches: 8.

In the case of this clonotype: The junction and the germline gene differ at one end; a read error may be behind it. V gene TRBV2 combines with J gene TRBJ1-1; 10 nucleotides line up with TRBD1. The V gene's germline CDR1 is SNHLY and CDR2 FYNNEI. The CDR3 contains 18 residues. CDR3 nucleotides: TGTGTCAGCAGTCACCGGGACAGGGGCCGGGGTATGAACACTGAAGCTTTCTTT. It is translated as CVSSHRDRGRGMNTEAFF. The full variable domain, rest sourced from reference TRBV2 and TRBJ1-1, is EPEVTQTPSHQVTQMGQEVILRCVPISNHLYFYWYRQILGQKVEFLVSFYNNEISEKSEIFDDQFSVERPDGSNFTLKIRSTKLEDSAMYFCVSSHRDRGRGMNTEAFFGQGTRLTVV.

This clonotype was counted ten times or more. The chain links TRBV7-8 to TRBJ1-1; the D is unclear. This CDR3 spans 16 amino acids. The germline V gene has CDR1 SGHVS and CDR2 FQNEAQ. V lost 2 bases and J 0 bases, leaving 13 bases between the germline ends. The CDR3: CASSLRGPNMNTEAFF. As DNA, the CDR3 is TGTGCCAGCAGCTTAAGAGGACCGAACATGAACACTGAAGCTTTCTTT.

This clonotype has only a few counts. The rearrangement links TRBV25-1 to TRBJ2-7; D unclear. Per germline, CDR1 MGHDK and CDR2 SYGVNS. This CDR3 spans 13 amino acids. The V and J ends lost 3 bases and 1 base respectively, with 7 bases between them. CDR3 loop: CASSDSRSYEQYV. The CDR3 bases are TGTGCCAGCAGTGATAGCAGGTCCTACGAGCAGTACGTC.

The V gene is TRBV6-1, the J gene TRBJ2-2; D may match TRBD1 or TRBD2 (6 bases each). This CDR3 has 15 residues. V was cut by 3 bases and J by 3 bases, with 11 bases left in between. The V gene's germline CDR1 is MNHNS and CDR2 SASEGT. CDR3 in amino acids: CASSERGHDTGELFF. Here the CDR3 DNA reads TGTGCCAGCAGTGAGCGGGGACACGACACCGGGGAGCTGTTTTTT.

Only a few counts were recorded for this clonotype. This sequence joins TRBV4-1 and TRBJ2-3, with D hard to call. Trimming pared 1 base from V and 1 base from J, leaving 9 bases between. The CDR3 has 15 residues. The germline CDR1 and CDR2 sequences are MGHRA and YSYEKL. CDR3 coding DNA: TGCGCCAGCAGCCAAGGGCGATTAGGCACAGATACGCAGTATTTT. It is translated as CASSQGRLGTDTQYF.